The text below deals with one TCR beta chain. The antigen remains unidentified. The data belong to a study of blood T cells in healthy people across ages. With a J-beta primer mix and a sample-barcoded 5' primer, a second PCR ran roughly 6 to 12 cycles. TCRdb itself ran the 5' RACE reads through MiXCR, one entry per CDR3 protein. The sample gives about 1.4 million distinct CDR3 sequences, approximately 59% of which show up once; under 8.5% is in the top ten. Germline V gene data show CDR1 as LGHNT and CDR2 as FRNRAP. The CDR3 spans 14 residues. The V and J ends lost 5 bases and 1 base, in that order; junction bases with no gene match: 2. Study conclusions and caveats: In the absence of known donor CMV status, changes in expanded clonotypes were possibly confounded. Both higher diversity and more naive CD4+ cells marked long-lived donors when set against aged donors.

This chain uses TRBV12-5 with TRBJ2-5; 9 bases align to TRBD2. The sequenced sample was blood. The source of this sequence is a young man in good health. This CDR3 reads CASGIAGVQETQYF. CDR3 DNA: TGTGCTAGTGGTATAGCGGGGGTCCAAGAGACCCAGTACTTC.